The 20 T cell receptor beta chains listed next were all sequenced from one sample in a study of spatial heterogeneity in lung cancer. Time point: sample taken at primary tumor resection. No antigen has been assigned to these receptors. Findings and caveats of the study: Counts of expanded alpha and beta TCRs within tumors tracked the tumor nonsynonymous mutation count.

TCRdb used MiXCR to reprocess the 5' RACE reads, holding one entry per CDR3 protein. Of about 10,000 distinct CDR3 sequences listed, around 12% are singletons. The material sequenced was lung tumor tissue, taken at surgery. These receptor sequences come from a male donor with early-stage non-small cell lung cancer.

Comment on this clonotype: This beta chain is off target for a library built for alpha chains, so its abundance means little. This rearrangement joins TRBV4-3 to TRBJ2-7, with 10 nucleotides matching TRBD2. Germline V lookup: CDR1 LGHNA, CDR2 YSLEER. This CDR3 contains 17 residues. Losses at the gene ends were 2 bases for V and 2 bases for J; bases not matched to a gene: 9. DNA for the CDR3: TGCGCCAGCAGCCAACACCGACTAGCGGGCCACCCCTACGAGCAGTACTTC. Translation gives CASSQHRLAGHPYEQYF.

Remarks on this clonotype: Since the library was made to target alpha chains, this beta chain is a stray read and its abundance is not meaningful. In nucleotides, the CDR3 is TGTGCCAGCAGTTACGCCGGCCCTTTGGGGGGCACTGAAGCTTTCTTT. This codes for CASSYAGPLGGTEAFF. V and J are TRBV6-2 or TRBV6-3 and TRBJ1-1, with TRBD1 as a possible D gene (5 bases). Germline V gene data show CDR1 as MNHEY and CDR2 as SVGEGT. The CDR3 covers 16 residues. Trimming shortened V by 2 bases and J by 4 bases, and 17 bases separated the two germline ends.

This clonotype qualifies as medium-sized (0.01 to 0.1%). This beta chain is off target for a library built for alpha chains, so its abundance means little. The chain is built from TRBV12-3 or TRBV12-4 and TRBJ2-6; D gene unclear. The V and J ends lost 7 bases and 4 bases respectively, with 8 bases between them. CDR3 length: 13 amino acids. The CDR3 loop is CASKPGGANVLTF. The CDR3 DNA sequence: TGTGCCAGCAAGCCCGGCGGGGCCAACGTCCTGACTTTC.

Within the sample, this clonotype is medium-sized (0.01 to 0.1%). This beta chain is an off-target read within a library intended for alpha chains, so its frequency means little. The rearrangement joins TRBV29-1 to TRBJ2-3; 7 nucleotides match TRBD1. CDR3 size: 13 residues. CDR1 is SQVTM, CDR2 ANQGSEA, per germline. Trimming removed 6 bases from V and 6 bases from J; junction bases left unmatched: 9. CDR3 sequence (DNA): TGCAGCGTCGAGGGGGCAGGGTTGGATACGCAGTATTTT. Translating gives CSVEGAGLDTQYF.

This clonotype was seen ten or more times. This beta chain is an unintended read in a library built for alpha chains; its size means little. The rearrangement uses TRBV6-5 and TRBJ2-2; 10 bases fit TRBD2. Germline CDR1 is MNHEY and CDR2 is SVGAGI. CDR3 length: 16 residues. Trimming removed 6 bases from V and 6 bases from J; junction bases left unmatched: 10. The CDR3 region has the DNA TGTGCCAGCAGGAGATCTAGCGGGAGTGGGGCCGGGGAGCTGTTTTTT. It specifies CASRRSSGSGAGELFF.

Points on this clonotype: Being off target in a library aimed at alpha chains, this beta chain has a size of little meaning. The CDR3 loop reads CASSRDRGSLSEQFF. The DNA for the CDR3 is TGTGCCAGCAGCCGAGACAGGGGGTCTCTTAGTGAGCAGTTCTTC. The chain is built from TRBV6-5 and TRBJ2-1; 9 positions agree with TRBD1. CDR1 and CDR2 from the germline V gene are MNHEY and SVGAGI. The V segment lost 6 bases and the J segment 9 bases; nucleotides outside the gene matches: 12. The CDR3 contains 15 residues.

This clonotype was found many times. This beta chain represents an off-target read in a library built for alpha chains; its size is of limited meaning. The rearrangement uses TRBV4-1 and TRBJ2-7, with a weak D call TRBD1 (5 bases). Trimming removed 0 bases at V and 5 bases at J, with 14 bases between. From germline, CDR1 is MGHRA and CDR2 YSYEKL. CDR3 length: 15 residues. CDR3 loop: CASSQDRQLRDEQYF. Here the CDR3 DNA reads TGCGCCAGCAGCCAAGATCGGCAGCTCAGGGACGAGCAGTACTTC.

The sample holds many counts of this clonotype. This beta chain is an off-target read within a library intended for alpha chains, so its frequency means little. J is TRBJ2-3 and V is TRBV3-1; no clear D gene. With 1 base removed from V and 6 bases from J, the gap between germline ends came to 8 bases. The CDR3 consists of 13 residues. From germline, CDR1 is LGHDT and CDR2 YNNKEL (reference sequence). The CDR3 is CASSQASSDTQYF. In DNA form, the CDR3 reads TGTGCCAGCAGCCAAGCCTCGTCCGATACGCAGTATTTT.

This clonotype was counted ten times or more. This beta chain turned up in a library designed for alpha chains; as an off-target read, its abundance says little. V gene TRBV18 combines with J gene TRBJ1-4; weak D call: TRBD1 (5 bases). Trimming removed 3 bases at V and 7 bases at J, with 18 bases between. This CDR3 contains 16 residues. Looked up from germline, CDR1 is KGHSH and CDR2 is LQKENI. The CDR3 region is CASSPLTGKTGEKLFF. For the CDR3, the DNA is TGTGCCAGCTCACCTCTAACCGGGAAAACAGGTGAAAAACTGTTTTTT.

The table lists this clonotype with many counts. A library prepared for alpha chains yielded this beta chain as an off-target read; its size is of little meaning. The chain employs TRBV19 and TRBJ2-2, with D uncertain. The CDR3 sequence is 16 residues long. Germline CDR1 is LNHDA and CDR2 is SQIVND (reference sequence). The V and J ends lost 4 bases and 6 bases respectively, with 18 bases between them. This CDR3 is CASSKSMDGVAGELFF. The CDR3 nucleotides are TGTGCCAGTAGTAAAAGTATGGATGGAGTGGCCGGGGAGCTGTTTTTT. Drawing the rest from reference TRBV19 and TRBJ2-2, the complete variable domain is DGGITQSPKYLFRKEGQNVTLSCEQNLNHDAMYWYRQDPGQGLRLIYYSQIVNDFQKGDIAEGYSVSREKKESFPLTVTSAQKNPTAFYLCASSKSMDGVAGELFFGEGSRLTVL.

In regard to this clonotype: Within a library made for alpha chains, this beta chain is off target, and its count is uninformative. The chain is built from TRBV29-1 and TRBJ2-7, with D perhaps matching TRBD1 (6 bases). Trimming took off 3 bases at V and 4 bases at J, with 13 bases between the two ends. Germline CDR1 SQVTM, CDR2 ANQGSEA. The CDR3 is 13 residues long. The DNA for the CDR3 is TGCAGCGTTGACTCGGGGACAAATTACGAGCAGTACTTC. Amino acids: CSVDSGTNYEQYF.

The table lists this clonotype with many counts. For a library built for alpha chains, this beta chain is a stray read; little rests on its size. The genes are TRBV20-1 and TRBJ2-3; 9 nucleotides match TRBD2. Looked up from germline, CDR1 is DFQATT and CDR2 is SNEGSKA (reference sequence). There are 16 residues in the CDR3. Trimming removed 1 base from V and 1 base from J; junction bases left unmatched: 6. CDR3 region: CSARAYRLAGTDTQYF. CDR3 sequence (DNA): TGCAGTGCTAGAGCCTACCGACTAGCGGGCACAGATACGCAGTATTTT.

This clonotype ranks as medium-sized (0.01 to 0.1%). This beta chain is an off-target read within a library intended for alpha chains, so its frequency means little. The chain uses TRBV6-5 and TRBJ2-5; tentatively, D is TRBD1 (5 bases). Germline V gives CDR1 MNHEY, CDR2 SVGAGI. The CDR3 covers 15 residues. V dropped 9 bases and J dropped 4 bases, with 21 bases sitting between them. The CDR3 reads CASISATADRETQYF. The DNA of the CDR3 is TGTGCCAGTATATCTGCTACAGCCGACAGAGAGACCCAGTACTTC.

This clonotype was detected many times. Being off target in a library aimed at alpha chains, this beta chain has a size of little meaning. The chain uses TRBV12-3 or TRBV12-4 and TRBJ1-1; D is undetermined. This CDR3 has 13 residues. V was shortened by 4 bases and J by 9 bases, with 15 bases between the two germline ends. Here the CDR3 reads CASSYGVGSKAFF. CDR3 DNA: TGTGCCAGCAGTTACGGAGTGGGGAGTAAAGCTTTCTTT.

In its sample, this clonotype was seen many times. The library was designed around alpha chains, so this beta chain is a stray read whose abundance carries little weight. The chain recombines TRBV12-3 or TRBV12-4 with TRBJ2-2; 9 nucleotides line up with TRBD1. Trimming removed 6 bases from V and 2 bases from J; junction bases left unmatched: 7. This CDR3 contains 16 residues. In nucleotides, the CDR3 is TGTGCCAGCAGGCCCCCGGGACAGGGTAACACCGGGGAGCTGTTTTTT. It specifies CASRPPGQGNTGELFF.

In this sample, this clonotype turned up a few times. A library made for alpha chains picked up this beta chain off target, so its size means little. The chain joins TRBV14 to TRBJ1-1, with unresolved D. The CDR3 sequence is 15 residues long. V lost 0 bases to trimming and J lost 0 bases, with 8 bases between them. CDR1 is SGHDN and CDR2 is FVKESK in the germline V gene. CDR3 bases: TGTGCCAGCAGCCAAGATAAGGCACTGAACACTGAAGCTTTCTTT. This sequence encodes CASSQDKALNTEAFF. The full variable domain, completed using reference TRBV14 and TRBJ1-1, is EAGVTQFPSHSVIEKGQTVTLRCDPISGHDNLYWYRRVMGKEIKFLLHFVKESKQDESGMPNNRFLAERTGGTYSTLKVQPAELEDSGVYFCASSQDKALNTEAFFGQGTRLTVV.

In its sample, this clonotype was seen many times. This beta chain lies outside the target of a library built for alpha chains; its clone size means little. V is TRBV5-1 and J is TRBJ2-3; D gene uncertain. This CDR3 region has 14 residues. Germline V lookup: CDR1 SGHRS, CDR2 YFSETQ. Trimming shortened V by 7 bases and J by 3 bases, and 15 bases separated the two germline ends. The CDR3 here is CASYSSGRTDTQYF. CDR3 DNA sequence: TGCGCCAGCTATAGCTCCGGTCGGACAGATACGCAGTATTTT. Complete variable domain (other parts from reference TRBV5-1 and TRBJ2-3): KAGVTQTPRYLIKTRGQQVTLSCSPISGHRSVSWYQQTPGQGLQFLFEYFSETQRNKGNFPGRFSGRQFSNSRSEMNVSTLELGDSALYLCASYSSGRTDTQYFGPGTRLTVL.

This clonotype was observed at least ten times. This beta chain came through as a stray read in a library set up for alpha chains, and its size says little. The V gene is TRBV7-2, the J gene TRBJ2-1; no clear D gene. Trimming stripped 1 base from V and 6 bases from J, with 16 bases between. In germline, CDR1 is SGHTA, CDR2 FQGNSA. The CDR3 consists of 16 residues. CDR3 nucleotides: TGTGCCAGCAGCTTAGACATAAGCTCTGTCATCAATGAGCAGTTCTTC. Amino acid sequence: CASSLDISSVINEQFF.

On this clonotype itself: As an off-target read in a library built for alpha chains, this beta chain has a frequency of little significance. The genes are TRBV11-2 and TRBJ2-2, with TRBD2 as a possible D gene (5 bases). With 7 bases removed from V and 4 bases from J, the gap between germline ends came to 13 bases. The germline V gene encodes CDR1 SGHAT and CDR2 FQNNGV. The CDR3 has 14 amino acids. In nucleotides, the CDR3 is TGTGCCAGCACCAACGGGGTATCCACCGGGGAGCTGTTTTTT. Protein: CASTNGVSTGELFF. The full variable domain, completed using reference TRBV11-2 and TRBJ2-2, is EAGVAQSPRYKIIEKRQSVAFWCNPISGHATLYWYQQILGQGPKLLIQFQNNGVVDDSQLPKDRFSAERLKGVDSTLKIQPAKLEDSAVYLCASTNGVSTGELFFGEGSRLTVL.

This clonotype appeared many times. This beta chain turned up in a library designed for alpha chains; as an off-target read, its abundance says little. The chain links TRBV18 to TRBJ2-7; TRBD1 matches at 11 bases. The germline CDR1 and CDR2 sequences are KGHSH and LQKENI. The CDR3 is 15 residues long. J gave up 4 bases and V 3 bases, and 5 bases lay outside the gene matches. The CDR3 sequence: CASSPLGQGEYEQYF. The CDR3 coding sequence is TGTGCCAGCTCACCTCTGGGACAGGGGGAATACGAGCAGTACTTC.